The clone carrying this TCR beta chain was observed many times. The antigen remains undetermined. The sample is drawn from a study of tumor and adjacent non-tumor tissue in lung cancer. Findings and limits, study-wide: Patients with more diverse tumor TCRs had worse survival. Significantly higher TCR diversity was found in tumor than normal lung. Tumor repertoires had a smaller top 100 clone share than normal lung.

This sample's RNA came from whole unsorted tissue. Between August and November 2014, newly diagnosed, chemotherapy-naive lung cancer patients underwent thoracic surgery in China. V dropped 4 bases and J dropped 2 bases, with 9 bases sitting between them. The CDR3 is 13 amino acids. Per germline, CDR1 SQVTM and CDR2 ANQGSEA. The library came from three nested PCR rounds adapted from ARM-PCR protocols. TCRdb reanalysed the multiplex PCR reads using MiXCR and keeps one entry per CDR3 protein. The sample has around 79,000 distinct CDR3 sequences; 72% are singletons. The V call is TRBV29-1, the J call TRBJ1-3; the D is unclear. This sequence originates from a woman aged 40-49 years with non-small cell lung cancer. Specimen: lung tumor tissue. The CDR3 protein is CSVVPNAGNTIYF. The CDR3 coding sequence is TGCAGCGTTGTCCCCAATGCTGGAAACACCATATATTTT.